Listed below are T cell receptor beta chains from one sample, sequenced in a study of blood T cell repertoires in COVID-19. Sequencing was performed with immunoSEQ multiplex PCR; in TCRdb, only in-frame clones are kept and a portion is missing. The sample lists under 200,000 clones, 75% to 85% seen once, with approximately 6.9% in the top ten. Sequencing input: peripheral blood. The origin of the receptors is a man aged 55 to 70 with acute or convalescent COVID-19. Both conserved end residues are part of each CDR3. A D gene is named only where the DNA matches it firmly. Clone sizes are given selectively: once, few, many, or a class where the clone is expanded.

CDR3: CASSSRTSGSLSYEQYF
DNA: TGTGCCAGCAGCTCCAGGACTAGCGGGAGTCTATCCTACGAGCAGTACTTC
V: TRBV7-2
size: NA
D: TRBD2
J: TRBJ2-7

CDR3: CATLTGGLGSPLHF
DNA: TGTGCCACACTGACAGGAGGCCTAGGATCACCCCTCCACTTT
V: TRBV10-3
size: many
D: NA
J: TRBJ1-6

CDR3: CASSFAGQTYNEQFF
DNA: TGTGCCAGCAGCTTCGCAGGACAGACCTACAATGAGCAGTTCTTC
V: TRBV7-3
size: NA
D: NA
J: TRBJ2-1

CDR3: CASPTLALREQYF
DNA: TGTGCCAGCCCGACTCTAGCTCTTAGGGAGCAGTACTTC
V: TRBV6-5
size: few
D: NA
J: TRBJ2-7

CDR3: CASGLQGALYNEQFF
DNA: TGTGCTAGTGGTTTGCAGGGGGCATTATACAATGAGCAGTTCTTC
V: TRBV12-5
size: NA
D: TRBD1
J: TRBJ2-1

CDR3: CASSDTSGGPGTQYF
DNA: TGTGCCAGCAGCGATACTAGCGGGGGGCCGGGGACCCAGTACTTC
V: TRBV2
size: NA
D: TRBD2
J: TRBJ2-5

CDR3: CASSYGLAGFYEQYF
DNA: TGTGCCAGCAGTTACGGTCTAGCGGGATTCTACGAGCAGTACTTC
V: TRBV6-5
size: NA
D: TRBD2
J: TRBJ2-7

CDR3: CATYGQVLGYTF
DNA: TGTGCCACCTATGGACAGGTTCTGGGCTACACCTTC
V: TRBV24-1
size: few
D: TRBD1
J: TRBJ1-2

CDR3: CASRVKGGGENTIYF
DNA: TGTGCCAGCAGGGTGAAGGGTGGAGGAGAAAACACCATATATTTT
V: TRBV6-5
size: few
D: NA
J: TRBJ1-3

CDR3: CASRSGQGPSPLHF
DNA: TGTGCCAGCAGGTCGGGACAGGGGCCTTCACCCCTCCACTTT
V: TRBV2
size: NA
D: TRBD1
J: TRBJ1-6

CDR3: CATSPRNTEAFF
DNA: TGTGCCACCAGTCCCCGGAACACTGAAGCTTTCTTT
V: TRBV24-1
size: NA
D: NA
J: TRBJ1-1

CDR3: CASSIAFKNTEAFF
DNA: TGTGCCAGTAGTATAGCTTTTAAGAACACTGAAGCTTTCTTT
V: TRBV19
size: once
D: NA
J: TRBJ1-1

CDR3: CASSPPRDRENQPQHF
DNA: TGTGCCAGCAGTCCTCCTAGGGACAGGGAAAATCAGCCCCAGCATTTT
V: TRBV27
size: NA
D: TRBD1
J: TRBJ1-5

CDR3: CATSKGQGIGEQFF
DNA: TGTGCCACCAGTAAGGGACAGGGGATCGGTGAGCAGTTCTTC
V: TRBV24-1
size: NA
D: TRBD1
J: TRBJ2-1

CDR3: CASSLQRQGTNEKLFF
DNA: TGTGCCAGCAGCTTACAACGACAGGGAACTAATGAAAAACTGTTTTTT
V: TRBV11-2
size: NA
D: TRBD1
J: TRBJ1-4

CDR3: CATSRDSLSTSGNTIYF
DNA: TGTGCCACCAGCAGGGACAGCCTCTCAACGTCTGGAAACACCATATATTTT
V: TRBV15
size: NA
D: NA
J: TRBJ1-3

CDR3: CASSTSGISYEQYF
DNA: TGTGCCAGTAGTACTAGCGGGATTTCCTACGAGCAGTACTTC
V: TRBV19
size: NA
D: TRBD2
J: TRBJ2-7

CDR3: CASSLSQGSSPLHF
DNA: TGTGCCAGCAGCTTAAGCCAGGGGTCTTCACCCCTCCACTTT
V: TRBV7-3
size: NA
D: NA
J: TRBJ1-6

CDR3: CASSLQGSSYGYTF
DNA: TGTGCCAGCAGTTTACAGGGTAGTAGCTATGGCTACACCTTC
V: TRBV6-5
size: few
D: NA
J: TRBJ1-2

CDR3: CASSPGTGGIAAMNTEAFF
DNA: TGCGCCAGCAGCCCCGGGACAGGGGGCATTGCGGCCATGAACACTGAAGCTTTCTTT
V: TRBV5-1
size: NA
D: TRBD1
J: TRBJ1-1

CDR3: CASSLVPGLAGGSTDTQYF
DNA: TGTGCCAGCAGCTTAGTTCCGGGACTAGCGGGGGGGAGCACAGATACGCAGTATTTT
V: TRBV7-9
size: once
D: TRBD2
J: TRBJ2-3

CDR3: CASSSTHSSDTQYF
DNA: TGTGCCAGCAGCTCGACGCACAGCTCAGATACGCAGTATTTT
V: TRBV7-3
size: once
D: NA
J: TRBJ2-3

CDR3: CASSLTGSPYEQYF
DNA: TGTGCCAGCAGTCTAACCGGGAGCCCCTACGAGCAGTACTTC
V: TRBV6-5
size: NA
D: NA
J: TRBJ2-7

CDR3: CASSFAQNTEAFF
DNA: TGTGCCAGCAGCTTCGCACAGAACACTGAAGCTTTCTTT
V: TRBV7-3
size: few
D: NA
J: TRBJ1-1

CDR3: CASSPGTGAHEQYF
DNA: TGTGCCAGCAGCCCTGGGACAGGGGCGCACGAGCAGTACTTC
V: TRBV7-3
size: few
D: TRBD1
J: TRBJ2-7

CDR3: CASSEPYRGEGYTF
DNA: TGTGCCAGCAGTGAACCCTACAGGGGGGAAGGCTACACCTTC
V: TRBV6-1
size: NA
D: TRBD1
J: TRBJ1-2

CDR3: CASSQDPSYSFSYNEQFF
DNA: TGTGCCAGCAGCCAAGATCCAAGCTACAGCTTCTCCTACAATGAGCAGTTCTTC
V: TRBV4-2
size: NA
D: NA
J: TRBJ2-1

CDR3: CASSEDTGAYSPLHF
DNA: TGTGCCAGCAGTGAAGATACAGGGGCCTATTCACCCCTCCACTTT
V: TRBV6-1
size: few
D: TRBD1
J: TRBJ1-6

CDR3: CASTRLGTGRGYTF
DNA: TGTGCCAGCACCAGACTCGGGACAGGGAGGGGCTACACCTTC
V: TRBV2
size: NA
D: TRBD1
J: TRBJ1-2

CDR3: CASSDPGQGAYEQYF
DNA: TGTGCCAGCAGTGACCCGGGACAGGGTGCCTACGAGCAGTACTTC
V: TRBV25-1
size: NA
D: TRBD1
J: TRBJ2-7

CDR3: CASSSGTTPRQQYF
DNA: TGTGCCAGCAGTAGTGGGACTACCCCACGTCAGCAGTACTTC
V: TRBV28
size: NA
D: TRBD2
J: TRBJ2-7

CDR3: CASSPRTGFEQYF
DNA: TGTGCCAGCAGCCCACGGACAGGGTTCGAGCAGTACTTC
V: TRBV14
size: NA
D: TRBD1
J: TRBJ2-7

CDR3: CSVDEGASGNTIYF
DNA: TGCAGCGTTGACGAGGGGGCTTCAGGAAACACCATATATTTT
V: TRBV29-1
size: NA
D: TRBD1
J: TRBJ1-3

CDR3: CASSVVSSYNEQFF
DNA: TGTGCCAGCAGCGTAGTTAGTTCCTACAATGAGCAGTTCTTC
V: TRBV9
size: NA
D: NA
J: TRBJ2-1

CDR3: CASSQGGTVINQPQHF
DNA: TGCGCCAGCAGCCAAGGCGGGACAGTGATTAATCAGCCCCAGCATTTT
V: TRBV4-1
size: NA
D: TRBD1
J: TRBJ1-5